Below, 5 T cell receptor beta chains from the same sample are listed, as sequenced in a study of T cells in Graves' hyperthyroidism and ophthalmopathy. Amplification of TCR beta CDR3 regions was performed using RNA transcripts as template. Carried out on the TCR CDR3, a first-round RT-PCR used the HTBI primer set. TCRdb fed the multiplex PCR reads into MiXCR, producing one record per CDR3 protein. The sample lists 600,000 to 850,000 distinct CDR3 sequences, roughly 20% occurring once. Sequences were obtained from blood. These receptors were taken from a woman between 50 and 59 years old with Graves' hyperthyroidism that later progressed to Graves' ophthalmopathy.

The table lists this clonotype with many counts. CDR3 sequence (DNA): TGTGCCAGCAGCCCAGACAGGGGGAGCACAGATACGCAGTATTTT. This codes for CASSPDRGSTDTQYF. The chain has TRBV7-8 and TRBJ2-3; 9 nucleotides match TRBD1. Germline V gene lookup returns CDR1 SGHVS and CDR2 FQNEAQ. After removal of 5 bases from V and 0 bases from J, the junction contained 3 bases not matched to a gene. The CDR3 contains 15 residues.

This sequence joins TRBV6-2 or TRBV6-3 and TRBJ2-6; 14 bases agree with TRBD2. This CDR3 is 20 amino acids long. The V segment lost 1 base and the J segment 3 bases; nucleotides outside the gene matches: 8. Germline CDR1 is MNHEY and CDR2 is SVGEGT. The CDR3: CASSYFGGTSGSGGANVLTF. The CDR3 bases are TGTGCCAGCAGTTACTTCGGTGGGACTAGCGGGAGCGGTGGGGCCAACGTCCTGACTTTC.

This clonotype occurred many times. The chain's CDR3 is CASSLFGKGNTEAFF. The CDR3 DNA is TGTGCCAGCAGCTTATTCGGGAAGGGGAACACTGAAGCTTTCTTT. The chain uses TRBV7-9 and TRBJ1-1; D is undetermined. Trimming shortened V by 2 bases and J by 1 base, and 11 bases separated the two germline ends. CDR1 and CDR2 (germline): SEHNR, FQNEAQ (reference sequence). The CDR3 has 15 amino acids.

The chain links TRBV6-1 to TRBJ2-7; D is undetermined. The ends were cut back, 2 bases at V and 1 base at J, with 9 bases in the middle. The CDR3 contains 14 residues. Germline lookup yields CDR1 MNHNS and CDR2 SASEGT. CDR3 loop: CASSESWGSYEQYF. DNA for the CDR3: TGTGCCAGCAGTGAAAGTTGGGGATCCTACGAGCAGTACTTC.

This clonotype was observed at least ten times. This chain connects TRBV5-1 to TRBJ1-1; D is unclear. The CDR3 extends over 16 amino acids. Trimming removed 0 bases from V and 0 bases from J, with 12 bases in between. Germline-derived CDR1 and CDR2 are SGHRS and YFSETQ. CDR3 sequence reads: CASSLDSAQVNTEAFF. The CDR3, as DNA: TGCGCCAGCAGCTTGGACTCAGCCCAGGTGAACACTGAAGCTTTCTTT.